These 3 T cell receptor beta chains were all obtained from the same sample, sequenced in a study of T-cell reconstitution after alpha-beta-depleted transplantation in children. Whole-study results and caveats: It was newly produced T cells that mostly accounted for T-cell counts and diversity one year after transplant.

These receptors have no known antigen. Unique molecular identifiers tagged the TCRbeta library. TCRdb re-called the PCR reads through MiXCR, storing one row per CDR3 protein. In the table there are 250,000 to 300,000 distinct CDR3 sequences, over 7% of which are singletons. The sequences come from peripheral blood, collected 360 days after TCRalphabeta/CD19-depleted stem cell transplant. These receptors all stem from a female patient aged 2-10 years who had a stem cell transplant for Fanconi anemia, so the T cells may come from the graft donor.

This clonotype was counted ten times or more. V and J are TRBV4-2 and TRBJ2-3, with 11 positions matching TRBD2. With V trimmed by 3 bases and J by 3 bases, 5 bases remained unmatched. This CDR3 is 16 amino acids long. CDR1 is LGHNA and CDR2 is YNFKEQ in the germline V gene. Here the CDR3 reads CASSQETSGVTDTQYF. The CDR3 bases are TGTGCCAGCAGCCAGGAGACTAGCGGGGTGACAGATACGCAGTATTTT.

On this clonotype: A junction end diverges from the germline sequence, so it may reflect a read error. CDR3: CCARDAKQPHYGYTF. The CDR3 bases are TGCTGTGCTAGAGATGCTAAACAGCCTCACTATGGCTACACCTTC. This rearrangement joins TRBV20-1 to TRBJ1-2; no clear D. Germline V gene lookup returns CDR1 DFQATT and CDR2 SNEGSKA (reference sequence). This CDR3 contains 15 residues.

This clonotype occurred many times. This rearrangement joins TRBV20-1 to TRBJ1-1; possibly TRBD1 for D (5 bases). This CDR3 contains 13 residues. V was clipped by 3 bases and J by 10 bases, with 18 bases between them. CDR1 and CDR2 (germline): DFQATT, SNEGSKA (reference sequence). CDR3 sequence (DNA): TGCAGTGCTAGCCCGAGGGGCTTCGAAAGAGCTTTCTTT. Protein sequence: CSASPRGFERAFF.